This passage covers 31 T cell receptor beta chains from one sample sequenced in a study of T-cell memory formation after mild COVID-19. TCRdb re-derived calls from the 5' RACE reads in MiXCR, one entry per CDR3 protein. Here the sample spans about 470,000 distinct CDR3 sequences, around a sixth being singletons. Sequenced input: PBMCs or a T cell subset sorted from them (not recorded which). Source of these receptors: an adult woman who had mild COVID-19 (a few samples of this study predate the infection). Cell type and time point are not known.

This clonotype was observed a few times. The V and J genes are TRBV7-9 and TRBJ1-3; D is ambiguous. CDR1 and CDR2 (germline): SEHNR, FQNEAQ (reference sequence). This CDR3 has 15 amino acids. V lost 5 bases, J lost 4 bases, and 15 bases lay in between. CDR3 bases: TGTGCCAGCAGCCATTTTTCGGGCTCCGGAAACACCATATATTTT. Residues: CASSHFSGSGNTIYF.

The chain employs TRBV4-1 and TRBJ2-7; TRBD2 aligns across 11 bases. The CDR3 extends over 17 amino acids. J gave up 5 bases and V 1 base, and 10 bases lay outside the gene matches. Germline V lookup: CDR1 MGHRA, CDR2 YSYEKL. The CDR3 DNA is TGCGCCAGCAGCCAAGTAGCGGGGGGGCAAGTAATCCACGAGCAGTACTTC. Residues: CASSQVAGGQVIHEQYF.

This clonotype was seen repeatedly, ten times or more. The J gene is TRBJ1-5, the V gene TRBV12-5; D is ambiguous. V was shortened by 11 bases and J by 11 bases, with 13 bases between the two germline ends. Germline loops: CDR1 LGHNT, CDR2 FRNRAP. The CDR3 has 10 amino acids. CDR3 bases: TGTGCTCCAGCGGGGTGGACCCAGCATTTT. Its protein product is CAPAGWTQHF.

This clonotype was seen a handful of times. In nucleotides, the CDR3 is TGCGCCAGCAGCCAAGATCGGGACTACCTCACCTACAATGAGCAGTTCTTC. Translated: CASSQDRDYLTYNEQFF. The chain couples TRBV4-3 to TRBJ2-1; TRBD2 matches 7 bases. Losses at the gene ends were 0 bases for V and 2 bases for J; bases not matched to a gene: 7. Germline CDR1 and CDR2: LGHNA and YSLEER. This CDR3 has 17 amino acids.

This clonotype came up a few times. The chain couples TRBV7-9 to TRBJ1-6, with unresolved D. Germline V gives CDR1 SEHNR, CDR2 FQNEAQ (reference sequence). The CDR3 spans 14 residues. The V gene lost 1 base and the J gene lost 9 bases, with 10 bases spanning the gap. The CDR3 bases are TGTGCCAGCAGCTTAGACGGCCGTAGTTCACCCCTCCACTTT. As protein: CASSLDGRSSPLHF.

The chain is built from TRBV7-6 and TRBJ2-7, with 9 bases fitting TRBD2. With V trimmed by 1 base and J by 0 bases, 4 bases remained unmatched. The CDR3 contains 16 residues. Germline CDR1 reads SGHVS; CDR2 reads FNYEAQ. CDR3 sequence (DNA): TGTGCCAGCAGCTTAGGCGGCGGGAGGGTCTCCTACGAGCAGTACTTC. This encodes CASSLGGGRVSYEQYF.

There are a few counts of this clonotype. The chain has TRBV4-1 and TRBJ2-1, with 10 bases fitting TRBD2. Germline assignment: CDR1 MGHRA and CDR2 YSYEKL. V lost 1 base to trimming and J lost 9 bases; unmatched junction nucleotides: 15. The CDR3 contains 18 residues. CDR3 DNA sequence: TGCGCCAGCAGCCAAGGGCCCTCGCTAGCGGGGGCCGGGGGTGAGCAGTTCTTC. This sequence encodes CASSQGPSLAGAGGEQFF.

Many counts were recorded for this clonotype. The chain recombines TRBV3-1 with TRBJ1-2, with D perhaps matching TRBD1 (6 bases). Germline loops: CDR1 LGHDT, CDR2 YNNKEL (reference sequence). Deletions cut 3 bases from V and 8 bases from J, with 16 bases between. The CDR3 loop spans 14 amino acids. The CDR3 is CASSHGSQGRGYTF. Here the CDR3 DNA reads TGTGCCAGCAGCCACGGGTCGCAGGGGCGAGGCTACACCTTC.

This rearrangement joins TRBV19 to TRBJ2-1; tentatively, D is TRBD1 or TRBD2 (5 bases each). Germline V gene lookup returns CDR1 LNHDA and CDR2 SQIVND (reference sequence). The CDR3 spans 13 residues. V lost 5 bases to trimming and J lost 8 bases, with 13 bases between them. The CDR3 loop reads CASSGRWDDEQFF. The CDR3 DNA follows: TGTGCCAGTAGTGGGCGGTGGGACGATGAGCAGTTCTTC.

The chain has TRBV20-1 and TRBJ2-3; D could derive from TRBD1 or TRBD2 (6 bases each). V gave up 0 bases and J gave up 1 base, with 14 bases separating them. The CDR3 consists of 16 residues. Germline CDR1 is DFQATT and CDR2 is SNEGSKA (reference sequence). This CDR3 is CSARDLLRGGTDTQYF. The CDR3 DNA reads as TGCAGTGCTAGAGATCTCTTGAGGGGGGGCACAGATACGCAGTATTTT.

This clonotype was detected a few times. The chain employs TRBV18 and TRBJ1-1; 7 bases fit TRBD1. J gave up 5 bases and V 3 bases, and 9 bases lay outside the gene matches. The CDR3 totals 15 residues. Germline V gene data show CDR1 as KGHSH and CDR2 as LQKENI. The CDR3 reads CASSPLTGQGTEAFF. CDR3 in DNA: TGTGCCAGCTCACCCTTGACAGGGCAGGGAACTGAAGCTTTCTTT.

This rearrangement joins TRBV7-9 to TRBJ2-1, with unresolved D. CDR1 is SEHNR and CDR2 is FQNEAQ in the germline V gene (reference sequence). The CDR3 is 10 residues long. Trimming stripped 9 bases from V and 8 bases from J, with 8 bases between. For the CDR3, the DNA is TGTGCCAGTAGTATGGATGAGCAGTTCTTC. Residues: CASSMDEQFF.

This chain uses TRBV27 with TRBJ2-1; 9 nucleotides agree with TRBD2. This CDR3 has 15 amino acids. The germline V gene has CDR1 MNHEY and CDR2 SMNVEV (reference sequence). With V trimmed by 6 bases and J by 4 bases, 7 bases remained unmatched. DNA for the CDR3: TGTGCCAGCAGGAAGGCGGGAGGGGCTTACAATGAGCAGTTCTTC. Translation: CASRKAGGAYNEQFF.

Only a few counts were recorded for this clonotype. The V call is TRBV20-1, the J call TRBJ2-2; D gene ambiguous. Germline assignment: CDR1 DFQATT and CDR2 SNEGSKA (reference sequence). The CDR3 has 13 residues. V was trimmed by 5 bases and J by 9 bases, leaving 16 bases between them. The chain's CDR3 is CSAFPPLSRELFF. CDR3 sequence (DNA): TGCAGTGCTTTCCCCCCACTATCCAGGGAGCTGTTTTTT.

The chain is built from TRBV4-3 and TRBJ2-1; 12 bases line up with TRBD2. CDR3 length: 19 amino acids. Germline values: CDR1 LGHNA, CDR2 YSLEER. V trimming: 0 bases; J trimming: 5 bases; junction bases outside the gene matches: 11. CDR3 bases: TGCGCCAGCAGCCAAGACCCTAGCGGGAGGGCCCCAACGCACAATGAGCAGTTCTTC. Residues: CASSQDPSGRAPTHNEQFF.

V and J are TRBV9 and TRBJ1-1; D not certain. CDR1 is SGDLS, CDR2 YYNGEE, per germline. V was trimmed by 3 bases and J by 3 bases, leaving 18 bases between them. This CDR3 is 16 amino acids long. Written as DNA, the CDR3 is TGTGCCAGCAGCGAGGGCGACACAGAATTGTACACTGAAGCTTTCTTT. This encodes CASSEGDTELYTEAFF.

V gene TRBV7-8 combines with J gene TRBJ2-5, with D maybe TRBD2 (6 bases). The V end was cut by 3 bases, the J end by 8 bases, with 13 bases between. CDR1 is SGHVS and CDR2 is FQNEAQ in the germline V gene. The CDR3 is 13 residues long. Here the CDR3 reads CASSFGGTSTQYF. Here the CDR3 DNA reads TGTGCCAGCAGCTTTGGCGGGACGTCAACCCAGTACTTC.

V gene TRBV20-1 combines with J gene TRBJ2-6; D is unclear. V shed 0 bases and J shed 3 bases, with 9 bases lying between them. There are 15 residues in the CDR3. Germline CDR1 DFQATT, CDR2 SNEGSKA (reference sequence). The CDR3 DNA is TGCAGTGCTAGAGATCGGTATGTTGGGGCCAACGTCCTGACTTTC. Protein: CSARDRYVGANVLTF.

The chain uses TRBV7-2 and TRBJ2-7, with TRBD1 identical over 8 bases. Germline CDR1 reads SGHTA; CDR2 reads FQGNSA. The V segment lost 2 bases and the J segment 9 bases; nucleotides outside the gene matches: 9. The CDR3 sequence is 14 residues long. The CDR3 protein is CASSLTGGPWGQYF. CDR3 nucleotides: TGTGCCAGCAGCTTAACAGGGGGGCCTTGGGGGCAGTACTTC.

The rearrangement uses TRBV3-1 and TRBJ2-3, with TRBD2 matching over 8 bases. With V trimmed by 1 base and J by 2 bases, 2 bases remained unmatched. This CDR3 is built from 15 residues. Germline V CDR1 and CDR2: LGHDT, YNNKEL (reference sequence). The CDR3 here is CASSQGAGDTDTQYF. CDR3 bases: TGTGCCAGCAGCCAAGGAGCGGGAGACACAGATACGCAGTATTTT.

This clonotype was counted at least ten times. The chain joins TRBV3-2 to TRBJ2-7; the D segment call TRBD2 is taken from the table without a DNA check. TRBV3-2 is annotated as a pseudogene. This CDR3 is 15 amino acids long. CDR3 sequence reads: CASSQDGTSAYEQYF. The CDR3 region has the DNA TGTGCCAGCAGCCAAGATGGGACTAGCGCCTACGAGCAGTACTTC.

This clonotype was found a few times. The chain uses TRBV7-9 and TRBJ1-2; D not resolved. Trimming took 3 bases from V and 0 from J, leaving 26 bases between them. Per the germline V gene, CDR1 is SEHNR and CDR2 is FQNEAQ (reference sequence). There are 20 residues in the CDR3. CDR3: CASSLVAPRDLVPTNYGYTF. The CDR3 region has the DNA TGTGCCAGCAGCTTGGTTGCCCCACGAGATTTGGTACCCACTAACTATGGCTACACCTTC.

V gene TRBV12-3 or TRBV12-4 combines with J gene TRBJ2-1, with D tentatively TRBD1 or TRBD2 (6 bases each). The CDR3 contains 13 residues. V was shortened by 4 bases and J by 9 bases, with 13 bases between the two germline ends. In DNA form, the CDR3 reads TGTGCCAGCAGTTGGCTAGAGGGGGGTGAGCAGTTCTTC. Translating gives CASSWLEGGEQFF.

V gene TRBV7-9 combines with J gene TRBJ2-1, with 9 bases aligning to TRBD2. The CDR3 totals 16 residues. After removal of 4 bases from V and 10 bases from J, the junction contained 14 bases not matched to a gene. CDR1 SEHNR and CDR2 FQNEAQ come from the germline V gene (reference sequence). The CDR3 DNA reads as TGTGCCAGCAGCTGGAGACTCCTGGCGGGAGGGCCCGAGCAGTTCTTC. Translation gives CASSWRLLAGGPEQFF.

This clonotype showed up just a few times. The chain employs TRBV4-1 and TRBJ1-5, with D unclear. Germline V gene data show CDR1 as MGHRA and CDR2 as YSYEKL. This CDR3 region has 15 residues. The germline V and J ends were trimmed by 0 bases and 4 bases, with 10 bases remaining between them. In nucleotides, the CDR3 is TGCGCCAGCAGCCAAGATCACAGTGGGAATCAGCCCCAGCATTTT. The encoded protein is CASSQDHSGNQPQHF.

This clonotype was counted a few times. This rearrangement joins TRBV7-6 to TRBJ2-1; D might be TRBD2 (6 bases). CDR1 and CDR2 (germline): SGHVS, FNYEAQ. V dropped 1 base and J dropped 4 bases, with 14 bases sitting between them. CDR3 size: 16 residues. CDR3 coding DNA: TGTGCCAGCAGCTTAGATCGGACTACATATTACAATGAGCAGTTCTTC. It yields the protein CASSLDRTTYYNEQFF.

V is TRBV5-1 and J is TRBJ2-2; D is possibly TRBD2 (7 bases). Trimming took 4 bases from V and 4 from J, leaving 11 bases between them. Per the germline V gene, CDR1 is SGHRS and CDR2 is YFSETQ. This CDR3 has 14 residues. CDR3 in DNA: TGCGCCAGCAGCCCTCGGGGGGCCACCGGGGAGCTGTTTTTT. It encodes CASSPRGATGELFF.

The gene calls are TRBV7-9 and TRBJ1-2; D is uncertain. The CDR3 totals 17 residues. V lost 1 base to trimming and J lost 2 bases, with 17 bases between them. CDR1 and CDR2 from the germline V gene are SEHNR and FQNEAQ (reference sequence). CDR3 amino acids: CASSLGPGGRRNYGYTF. CDR3 sequence (DNA): TGTGCCAGCAGCTTAGGGCCGGGAGGCAGGAGGAACTATGGCTACACCTTC. Based on the CDR3 plus reference TRBV7-9 and TRBJ1-2, the full variable domain is DTGVSQNPRHKITKRGQNVTFRCDPISEHNRLYWYRQTLGQGPEFLTYFQNEAQLEKSRLLSDRFSAERPKGSFSTLEIQRTEQGDSAMYLCASSLGPGGRRNYGYTFGSGTRLTVV.

This chain uses TRBV29-1 with TRBJ2-5; D is unresolved. Germline V lookup: CDR1 SQVTM, CDR2 ANQGSEA. Trimming removed 8 bases from V and 6 bases from J, with 13 bases in between. CDR3 length: 11 residues. CDR3 coding DNA: TGCAGCACCTGGGTGGGAAAGACCCAGTACTTC. This gives the protein CSTWVGKTQYF.

The gene calls are TRBV29-1 and TRBJ2-1, with 9 bases identical to TRBD2. With 3 bases clipped from V and 8 bases from J, the junction kept 11 bases outside the gene matches. Germline V lookup: CDR1 SQVTM, CDR2 ANQGSEA. The CDR3 sequence is 15 residues long. The CDR3 reads CSVERGVAGEDEQFF. The DNA for the CDR3 is TGCAGCGTTGAGCGCGGAGTAGCGGGAGAAGATGAGCAGTTCTTC.

This clonotype was observed a few times. The J gene is TRBJ2-7, the V gene TRBV7-8; D uncertain. Germline CDR1 and CDR2: SGHVS and FQNEAQ. This CDR3 spans 14 amino acids. The germline V and J ends were trimmed by 3 bases and 7 bases, with 16 bases remaining between them. The CDR3 nucleotides read TGTGCCAGCAGCTTGGCCAACAGAGGTGGAGAGCAGTACTTC. This sequence encodes CASSLANRGGEQYF.